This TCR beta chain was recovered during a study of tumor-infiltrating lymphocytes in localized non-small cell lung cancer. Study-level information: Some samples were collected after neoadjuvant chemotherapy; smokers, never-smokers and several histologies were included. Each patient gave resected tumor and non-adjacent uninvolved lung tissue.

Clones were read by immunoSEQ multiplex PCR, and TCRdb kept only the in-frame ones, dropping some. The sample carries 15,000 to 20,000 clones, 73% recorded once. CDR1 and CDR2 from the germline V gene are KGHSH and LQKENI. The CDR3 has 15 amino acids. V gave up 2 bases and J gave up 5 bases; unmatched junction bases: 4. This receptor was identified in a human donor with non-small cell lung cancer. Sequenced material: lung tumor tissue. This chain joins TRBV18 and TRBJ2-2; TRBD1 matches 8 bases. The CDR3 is CASSPSTGGTGELFF. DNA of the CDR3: TGTGCCAGCTCACCAAGCACAGGGGGAACCGGGGAGCTGTTTTTT.